The sequence of this T cell receptor (beta chain) was determined in a study of CD8 T cells in ankylosing spondylitis. This clonotype was counted ten times or more. What it binds is not known. TCRdb reprocessed the 5' RACE reads via MiXCR and lists one record per CDR3 protein. The table shows roughly 220,000 distinct CDR3 sequences, with about 10% occurring only once. The CDR3 is 16 residues long. Per the germline V gene, CDR1 is SNHLY and CDR2 is FYNNEI. V gave up 3 bases and J gave up 1 base; unmatched junction bases: 6. Study observations and caveats: Reportedly, significant enrichment of disease-linked clones occurred in matched ankylosing spondylitis synovial fluid.

The chain recombines TRBV2 with TRBJ2-3, with 8 bases identical to TRBD1. Sequencing used blood, either unsorted or a sorted T cell fraction (not recorded which). The source of this sequence is a male donor with ankylosing spondylitis or in good health (not recorded which). DNA of the CDR3: TGTGCCAGCAGTGACCCTGGACAGGGCCGCACAGATACGCAGTATTTT. This codes for CASSDPGQGRTDTQYF.